This entry lists 16 T cell receptor beta chains sequenced from one sample in a study of blood T cell repertoires in COVID-19. Method: immunoSEQ multiplex PCR; TCRdb's copy keeps in-frame clones and lacks some. The repertoire holds around 300,000 clones, with just under 90% as singletons. The sequenced sample was peripheral blood. All receptors come from a woman aged 45-60 years with COVID-19, enrolled during active disease.

This clone was seen only once. The rearrangement uses TRBV24-1 and TRBJ1-2; 7 bases line up with TRBD1. This CDR3 has 14 residues. Germline CDR1 reads KGHDR; CDR2 reads SFDVKD. V shed 4 bases, J shed 5 bases, and the junction held 6 bases outside the gene matches. The CDR3 nucleotides read TGTGCCACCAGTGACGACAGGGTTTGGTATGGCTACACCTTC. Encoded protein: CATSDDRVWYGYTF.

The chain carries TRBV14 and TRBJ2-3, with 15 bases fitting TRBD2. Germline trimming cut 4 bases from V and 3 bases from J; bases unmatched to any gene: 2. The CDR3 is 16 amino acids. The germline CDR1 and CDR2 sequences are SGHDN and FVKESK. CDR3 residues: CASSPGLAGGTDTQYF. The CDR3 region has the DNA TGTGCCAGCAGCCCGGGACTAGCGGGAGGTACAGATACGCAGTATTTT.

The chain has TRBV5-1 and TRBJ2-1; possibly TRBD2 for D (6 bases). The CDR3 runs to 13 residues. Deletions cut 2 bases from V and 4 bases from J, with 7 bases between. CDR1 SGHRS and CDR2 YFSETQ come from the germline V gene. Here the CDR3 DNA reads TGCGCCAGCAGCTTTAGCGGATACAATGAGCAGTTCTTC. The encoded protein is CASSFSGYNEQFF.

The chain employs TRBV5-1 and TRBJ2-1; 8 positions agree with TRBD2. V trimming: 4 bases; J trimming: 7 bases; junction bases outside the gene matches: 7. This CDR3 has 14 residues. From germline, CDR1 is SGHRS and CDR2 YFSETQ. In nucleotides, the CDR3 is TGCGCCAGCAGCCTAAAGCGGGAGTGGAATGAGCAGTTCTTC. Residues: CASSLKREWNEQFF.

In its sample, this clone was seen a few times. The J gene is TRBJ2-7, the V gene TRBV25-1; 7 nucleotides align to TRBD2. The germline gives CDR1 MGHDK, CDR2 SYGVNS. J gave up 3 bases and V 4 bases, and 6 bases lay outside the gene matches. The CDR3 sequence is 14 residues long. For the CDR3, the DNA is TGTGCCAGCAGTGCGTCTAGCGGTCTCTACGAGCAGTACTTC. Its translation is CASSASSGLYEQYF.

CDR3: CAGDRFYNEQFF. CDR3 nucleotide sequence: TGCGCCGGGGACAGGTTCTACAATGAGCAGTTCTTC. V gene TRBV10-1 combines with J gene TRBJ2-1; the match to TRBD1 covers 8 bases. The germline V gene has CDR1 WNHNN and CDR2 SYGVQD (reference sequence). The CDR3 contains 12 residues. V was clipped by 11 bases and J by 3 bases; unmatched bases: 3.

The rearrangement uses TRBV21-1 and TRBJ2-1; the table's D gene call, TRBD1, was not cross checked with the DNA. TRBV21-1 is recorded as a pseudogene. The CDR3 contains 17 residues. The CDR3, as DNA: TGTGCCAGCAGCCGGGACAGGGGCGAGACTAGTCTGAATGAGCAGTTCTTC. Amino acids: CASSRDRGETSLNEQFF.

This CDR3 reads CASLQGPKNIQYF. DNA for the CDR3: TGTGCCAGCCTCCAGGGGCCCAAAAACATTCAGTACTTC. The chain has TRBV19 and TRBJ2-4, with D perhaps matching TRBD1 (6 bases). This CDR3 contains 13 residues. Trimming pared 9 bases from V and 2 bases from J, leaving 11 bases between. Germline loops: CDR1 LNHDA, CDR2 SQIVND (reference sequence).

The chain uses TRBV2 and TRBJ2-3; 7 bases are shared with TRBD1. V gave up 3 bases and J gave up 6 bases; unmatched junction bases: 6. From germline, CDR1 is SNHLY and CDR2 FYNNEI. CDR3 length: 14 residues. The CDR3 here is CASSDGTVPDTQYF. The CDR3 nucleotides read TGTGCCAGCAGTGACGGGACAGTGCCGGATACGCAGTATTTT.

The chain recombines TRBV4-3 with TRBJ1-2; D perhaps matches TRBD1 (6 bases). There are 16 residues in the CDR3. V was clipped by 0 bases and J by 4 bases, with 15 bases between them. The germline CDR1 and CDR2 sequences are LGHNA and YSLEER. CDR3 residues: CASSQEYLDSIYGYTF. CDR3 coding DNA: TGCGCCAGCAGCCAAGAGTATCTGGACAGCATCTATGGCTACACCTTC.

The genes are TRBV30 and TRBJ1-5; tentative D call: TRBD1 (5 bases). The V and J ends lost 4 bases and 3 bases respectively, with 13 bases between them. The germline V gene has CDR1 GTSNPN and CDR2 SVGIG (reference sequence). The CDR3 runs 14 residues. DNA for the CDR3: TGTGCCTGGACCGATCAACAGGTCAATCAGCCCCAGCATTTT. Encoded protein: CAWTDQQVNQPQHF.

The chain combines TRBV18 with TRBJ1-3; D is unresolved. Germline loops: CDR1 KGHSH, CDR2 LQKENI. The CDR3 sequence is 15 residues long. Between the trimmed V and J ends, which lost 0 bases and 4 bases, there was a span of 10 bases. CDR3 sequence: CASSPPLRSGNTIYF. CDR3 bases: TGTGCCAGCTCACCACCGTTGAGATCCGGAAACACCATATATTTT.

CDR3 residues: CASSIAPGELFF. In DNA, the CDR3 is TGTGCCAGTAGTATAGCCCCCGGGGAACTGTTTTTT. V is TRBV19 and J is TRBJ1-4; D ambiguous. This CDR3 contains 12 residues. The V end was cut by 1 base, the J end by 12 bases, with 9 bases between. Germline V lookup: CDR1 LNHDA, CDR2 SQIVND (reference sequence).

The chain carries TRBV11-3 and TRBJ2-7, with D tentatively TRBD1 (6 bases). This CDR3 spans 14 amino acids. V shed 4 bases and J shed 2 bases, with 12 bases lying between them. CDR1 is SGHNT and CDR2 is YENEEA in the germline V gene. The DNA of the CDR3 is TGTGCCAGCAGCTCCAGACAGGACCCCTACGAGCAGTACTTC. Protein product: CASSSRQDPYEQYF. The full variable domain, its missing parts supplied by reference TRBV11-3 and TRBJ2-7, is EAGVVQSPRYKIIEKKQPVAFWCNPISGHNTLYWYLQNLGQGPELLIRYENEEAVDDSQLPKDRFSAERLKGVDSTLKIQPAELGDSAVYLCASSSRQDPYEQYFGPGTRLTVT.

The CDR3 sequence is CASSFGVHRDLRETQYF. CDR3 nucleotides: TGTGCCAGCAGCTTCGGCGTTCACAGGGACCTGAGGGAGACCCAGTACTTC. V and J are TRBV11-2 and TRBJ2-5, with D perhaps TRBD1 (6 bases). Germline V gene data show CDR1 as SGHAT and CDR2 as FQNNGV. V lost 3 bases and J 5 bases, leaving 22 bases between the germline ends. CDR3 length equals 17 residues.

The J gene is TRBJ2-7, the V gene TRBV7-2; the match to TRBD1 covers 8 bases. Germline V lookup: CDR1 SGHTA, CDR2 FQGNSA. V dropped 5 bases and J dropped 2; count of bases not matched to a gene: 5. CDR3 length: 14 residues. This chain's CDR3 is CASSAMTGAYEQYF. DNA of the CDR3: TGTGCCAGCAGCGCCATGACAGGGGCCTACGAGCAGTACTTC. Using reference TRBV7-2 and TRBJ2-7 for the parts outside the CDR3, the full variable domain is GAGVSQSPSNKVTEKGKDVELRCDPISGHTALYWYRQSLGQGLEFLIYFQGNSAPDKSGLPSDRFSAERTGGSVSTLTIQRTQQEDSAVYLCASSAMTGAYEQYFGPGTRLTVT.